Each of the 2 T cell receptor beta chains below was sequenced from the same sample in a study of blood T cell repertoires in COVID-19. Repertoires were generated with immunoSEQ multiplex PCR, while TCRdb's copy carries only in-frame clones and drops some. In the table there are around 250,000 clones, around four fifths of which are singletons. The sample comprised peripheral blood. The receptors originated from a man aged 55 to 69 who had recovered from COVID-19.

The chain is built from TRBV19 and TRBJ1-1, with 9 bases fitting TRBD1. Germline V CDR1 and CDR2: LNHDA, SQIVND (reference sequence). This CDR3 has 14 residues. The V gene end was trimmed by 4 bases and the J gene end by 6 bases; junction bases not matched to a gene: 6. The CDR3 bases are TGTGCCAGTAGTACACGGACAGGGGCAGCTGAAGCTTTCTTT. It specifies CASSTRTGAAEAFF.

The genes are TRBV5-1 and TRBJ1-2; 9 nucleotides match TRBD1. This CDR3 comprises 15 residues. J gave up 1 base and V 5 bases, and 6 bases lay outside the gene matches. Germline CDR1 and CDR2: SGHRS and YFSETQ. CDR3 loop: CASSPLDRGNYGYTF. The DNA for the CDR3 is TGCGCCAGCAGTCCCCTGGACAGGGGTAACTATGGCTACACCTTC.